Given below is one T cell receptor (beta chain) in context. Its antigen is undetermined. Indicated treatment: around 19 received Ad26.COV2.S at low or high dose, single or two shots; about 5 received placebo; per-sample allocation not given. Vaccine and placebo recipients were sampled on day 63 after the first injection. The source of the sample is a study of Ad26.COV2.S vaccination and SARS-CoV-2 variants. Study at large: Enrolled in COV1001, the donor was in the Ad26.COV2.S trial arm, which received the vaccine.

Study results and limitations: After vaccination, reports described spike-specific CD8+ and CD4+ T cell responses as showing substantial breadth. Those who received vaccine or placebo ended up with similar non-spike TCR breadth.

The method was immunoSEQ multiplex PCR; TCRdb's version includes in-frame clones alone and lacks a portion of them. The sample holds around 320,000 clones; around 81% are singletons and the top ten take 2% to 2.5%. The V segment lost 4 bases and the J segment 2 bases; nucleotides outside the gene matches: 5. The CDR3 runs to 15 residues. Looked up from germline, CDR1 is MGHRA and CDR2 is YSYEKL. The chain carries TRBV4-1 and TRBJ2-3, with TRBD2 matching 8 bases. The clonotype was recovered from a person between 18 and 65 years old who received the Ad26.COV2.S COVID-19 vaccine or a placebo. Material: peripheral blood, obtained in a trial of Ad26.COV2.S vaccine versus placebo. The CDR3 nucleotides are TGCGCCAGCAGCCCCTACGGGGGGGACACAGATACGCAGTATTTT. Encoded protein: CASSPYGGDTDTQYF.